This T cell receptor (beta chain) was recovered during a study of shared clonotypes between healthy human individuals. Study-wide results and limits: Only blood was sampled; tissue repertoires likely differ. A reduction in generation probabilities was seen for non-shared clonotypes relative to those shared by all four donors.

As for this clone: Its specificity is unknown.

At deep level, the assay was performed. On sorted subsets, replicate PCRs used approximately 200 ng DNA, or 25,000 to 35,000 T cell genomes. Profiled with immunoSEQ multiplex PCR; TCRdb holds only in-frame clones, not every one. The table records roughly 2.2 million clones, roughly 92% of them present only once. Germline lookup yields CDR1 SSHAT and CDR2 FNYEAQ (reference sequence). The ends lost 1 base at V and 1 base at J; junction bases unmatched: 4. The CDR3 totals 17 residues. This clonotype was obtained from a man between 18 and 29 years old in good health. Some clones in this sample may be carry-over from other donors' samples. Source material: naive CD4+ T cells from PBMCs. Subset meaning: CD45RA+ positively selected. The V gene is TRBV7-7, the J gene TRBJ2-3; 11 bases match TRBD1. CDR3 nucleotides: TGTGCCAGCAGCTTAGGGACAGGGGGCGTGGGCACAGATACGCAGTATTTT. This encodes CASSLGTGGVGTDTQYF.